The present T cell receptor beta chain was sequenced within a study of T cells in Graves' hyperthyroidism and ophthalmopathy (dated by TCRdb to between 2019 and 2020). Regarding the study in general: Peripheral blood was collected at initial diagnosis, before any treatment. To identify TCR V-J signatures that set the groups apart, the researchers used a discovery cohort of 100 patients, made up of roughly 40 with Graves' ophthalmopathy and about 55 with stable Graves' hyperthyroidism. Prospective prediction of ophthalmopathy was tested in an independent validation cohort consisting of roughly 19 hyperthyroidism patients and around 17 patients who later progressed to ophthalmopathy. The 75 to 100 discovery patients were randomly split 7:3 into training and test sets. The study also compared thyroid tissue and blood T-cell repertoires from about six Graves' hyperthyroidism patients. Once sampling was done, hyperthyroidism patients were given methimazole at a starting dose of 30 mg daily, whereas ophthalmopathy patients were given high-dose intravenous methylprednisolone. TCR Vbeta CDR3 sequencing of around 130 peripheral blood samples (fewer than 45 ophthalmopathy, over 70 hyperthyroidism and some 17 progressor patients) is reported in the paper.

As to this clonotype: What this receptor recognizes is not known. Qualities for individual bases were not recorded, and no much larger clone is one base off.

Ophthalmopathy patients had moderately to severely active disease, Clinical Activity Score of at least 3, NOSPECS grade of at least 4, and duration under 3 months. Exclusion was applied to patients with uncontrolled infections, other autoimmune diseases, pregnancy or lactation. Clinical symptoms, serum thyroxine and TRAb, thyroid ultrasound, and orbital computed tomography formed the basis for the diagnoses. PBMCs were isolated from 10 ml of fresh peripheral blood by Ficoll-Paque density gradient centrifugation. Trizol reagent was used to extract total RNA, and RNA quality was then checked on an Agilent 2100 Bioanalyzer. The TCR beta CDR3 regions were amplified from the RNA transcripts. The first round of RT-PCR for the TCR CDR3 was performed with the HTBI primer set and the Qiagen OneStep RT-PCR kit. The libraries were constructed in a second round of multiplex PCR and then size-selected and purified. Paired-end sequencing of the libraries was performed with 100 bp reads on an Illumina HiSeq2000. The authors' analysis ran thus. SOAPnuke was used to process the raw data, removing reads that contained adapters or uncalled bases, had a mean Phred below 15, or lacked an exact match to the constant primer or identifier. High-quality paired reads were merged with COPE v1.2.5, and unique nucleotide sequences were defined as clonotypes. MiTCR v1.1 was used to align the clonotypes against IMGT TRBV, TRBD and TRBJ reference segments. The analysis was restricted to V-J combinations with a frequency above 0.0001, which together covered 99% to 99.2% of the repertoires. The TCS score was defined as F50 (clonal expansion) divided by E x V (chaos), with BLOSUM62-based TCRdist calculated between CDR3 peptides within each V-J. Welch's t-statistics and random forest reduced fewer than 550 V-J features to 13, which were used in a naive Bayes classifier (R e1071). Starting from the raw public reads, TCRdb applied fastp trimming at Q25, assembled clones with MiXCR and retained in-frame beta chains. A single entry per CDR3 protein holds the most common genes and DNA from its merged rows. The V and J calls reflect TCRdb's pipeline rather than the authors' work. The sample yields approximately 690,000 distinct CDR3 sequences; around 21% were counted once. The ten top clones hold about 35% of the sample.

V is trimmed back by 6 bases and J by 6 bases, and the junction contains 16 bases that no gene match accounts for. CDR1 and CDR2, per the germline V gene (reference sequence), are SEHNR and FQNEAQ. Including cysteine and phenylalanine, the CDR3 has 17 amino acids. Left in the record is the CDR3 DNA by itself, 51 bases read in frame from the first base. The investigation overall reported the following: During validation, the model predicted progression to ophthalmopathy a median of roughly 7.1 months ahead of onset, with more than 60% sensitivity and under 85% specificity. In cross-validation, a model built on a 13 V-J signature told ophthalmopathy apart from stable hyperthyroidism with roughly 87% sensitivity and approximately 84% specificity, and in testing the same model reached 80%/75%. No statistical method was used to set the sample size in advance, and investigators knew the group allocation. Most expanded thyroid clonotypes (frequency above 0.001) were also detected in blood, a finding suggesting that blood repertoires may reflect thyroid immune responses.

This clonotype originated in a man aged 25-45 years with Graves' ophthalmopathy. The sequencing sample was made of blood. The rearranged chain carries TRBV7-9 and TRBJ2-1; 8 bases in the junction line up with TRBD2. The bases read TGTGCCAGCAGACAAAGCCGGATGGCGGGAGGTCCCAATGAGCAGTTCTTC. The translation is CASRQSRMAGGPNEQFF.